The 25 T cell receptor beta chains below all came from one sample that was sequenced in a study of blood T cell repertoires in COVID-19. The repertoire was sequenced with immunoSEQ multiplex PCR; TCRdb's copy has only in-frame clones and lacks some. The sample includes around 100,000 clones, 70% to 80% of them seen just once. Sequenced: peripheral blood. Receptors originate from a man in his 70s with active or convalescent COVID-19.

The chain joins TRBV24-1 to TRBJ2-7, with a possible D match to TRBD1 (6 bases). The V gene's germline CDR1 is KGHDR and CDR2 SFDVKD. This CDR3 region has 14 residues. V shed 4 bases and J shed 2 bases, with 11 bases lying between them. The CDR3 protein is CATSERDTPYEQYF. The CDR3 DNA sequence: TGTGCCACCAGTGAACGGGACACCCCCTACGAGCAGTACTTC.

V usage is TRBV6-5 and J usage is TRBJ2-3; tentative D call: TRBD2 (5 bases). The V and J ends lost 2 bases and 2 bases respectively, with 14 bases between them. The CDR3 has 16 amino acids. Germline loops: CDR1 MNHEY, CDR2 SVGAGI. The chain's CDR3 is CASSYLTLALTDTQYF. The CDR3 DNA is TGTGCCAGCAGTTACCTGACCCTAGCACTCACAGATACGCAGTATTTT.

The chain joins TRBV13 to TRBJ2-4; the D gene is possibly TRBD1 (5 bases). V was clipped by 6 bases and J by 1 base, with 10 bases between them. This CDR3 comprises 14 residues. CDR1 is PRHDT and CDR2 is FYEKMQ in the germline V gene (reference sequence). The CDR3 loop reads CASRAGPAKNIQYF. The CDR3 nucleotides are TGTGCCAGCAGAGCAGGGCCCGCCAAAAACATTCAGTACTTC.

The genes are TRBV7-9 and TRBJ2-1, with a possible D match to TRBD1 (6 bases). CDR3 length equals 17 residues. Trimming left V 6 bases short and J 0 bases short, with 18 bases between. Germline assignment: CDR1 SEHNR and CDR2 FQNEAQ (reference sequence). The CDR3 DNA reads TGTGCCAGCAGTCACAGCAGGGGTCCTCGCTCCTACAATGAGCAGTTCTTC. Its translation: CASSHSRGPRSYNEQFF.

This rearrangement joins TRBV3-1 (or the pseudogene TRBV3-2) to TRBJ2-7; 7 bases are a match to TRBD1. V shed 4 bases, J shed 5 bases, and the junction held 8 bases outside the gene matches. The CDR3 has 14 amino acids. Germline CDR1 and CDR2: LGHDT and YNNKEL (reference sequence). CDR3 protein: CASSLRRQGHEQYF. The CDR3 coding sequence is TGTGCCAGCAGCCTCCGGAGACAGGGTCACGAGCAGTACTTC.

The V call is TRBV30, the J call TRBJ2-3, with TRBD2 as a possible D gene (5 bases). The CDR3 has 16 amino acids. Germline loops: CDR1 GTSNPN, CDR2 SVGIG (reference sequence). With 5 bases removed from V and 2 bases from J, the gap between germline ends came to 20 bases. CDR3 coding DNA: TGTGCCTGGGCCCCAGGAGGACTTTTCCCCACAGATACGCAGTATTTT. It specifies CAWAPGGLFPTDTQYF. The complete variable domain, with remaining parts taken from reference TRBV30 and TRBJ2-3, reads SQTIHQWPATLVQPVGSPLSLECTVEGTSNPNLYWYRQAAGRGLQLLFYSVGIGQISSEVPQNLSASRPQDRQFILSSKKLLLSDSGFYLCAWAPGGLFPTDTQYFGPGTRLTVL.

This clone occurred a few times. The chain recombines TRBV9 with TRBJ2-3; D gene unclear. The CDR3 totals 15 residues. Deletions cut 0 bases from V and 0 bases from J, with 8 bases between. Per germline, CDR1 SGDLS and CDR2 YYNGEE. Here the CDR3 reads CASSVGVASTDTQYF. The CDR3 DNA sequence: TGTGCCAGCAGCGTAGGGGTAGCTAGCACAGATACGCAGTATTTT.

The chain joins TRBV11-2 to TRBJ1-2; 8 positions agree with TRBD1. V trimming: 5 bases; J trimming: 6 bases; junction bases outside the gene matches: 14. There are 16 residues in the CDR3. Germline CDR1 is SGHAT and CDR2 is FQNNGV. The CDR3 DNA follows: TGTGCCAGCAGCCATCGGGTGGCAGGGGGCGAGGATGGCTACACCTTC. Amino acid sequence: CASSHRVAGGEDGYTF.

This clone turned up a few times. The chain couples TRBV24-1 to TRBJ2-2, with a tentative D call TRBD2 (6 bases). Germline CDR1 and CDR2: KGHDR and SFDVKD. The germline V and J ends were trimmed by 0 bases and 2 bases, with 9 bases remaining between them. This CDR3 comprises 16 residues. CDR3 sequence reads: CATSDLGRDNTGELFF. The CDR3 DNA is TGTGCCACCAGTGATTTGGGGCGGGATAACACCGGGGAGCTGTTTTTT.

V is TRBV24-1 and J is TRBJ2-2, with D possibly matching TRBD2 (5 bases). Germline V gene lookup returns CDR1 KGHDR and CDR2 SFDVKD. This CDR3 spans 14 amino acids. With 5 bases removed from V and 0 bases from J, the gap between germline ends came to 6 bases. This chain's CDR3 is CATSGGSNTGELFF. The CDR3 nucleotides read TGTGCCACCAGTGGAGGGTCGAACACCGGGGAGCTGTTTTTT.

This clone appeared a few times. The chain joins TRBV5-1 to TRBJ2-5; 13 nucleotides line up with TRBD2. The CDR3 loop spans 15 amino acids. Trimming took 6 bases from V and 5 from J; bases not matched to a gene: 7. Germline V gene data show CDR1 as SGHRS and CDR2 as YFSETQ. The CDR3 protein is CASKELAGGPETQYF. The CDR3 nucleotides read TGCGCCAGCAAGGAACTAGCGGGGGGGCCTGAGACCCAGTACTTC. Complete variable domain (other parts from reference TRBV5-1 and TRBJ2-5): KAGVTQTPRYLIKTRGQQVTLSCSPISGHRSVSWYQQTPGQGLQFLFEYFSETQRNKGNFPGRFSGRQFSNSRSEMNVSTLELGDSALYLCASKELAGGPETQYFGPGTRLLVL.

The chain combines TRBV9 with TRBJ2-7, with TRBD1 identical over 8 bases. After removal of 0 bases from V and 0 bases from J, the junction contained 2 bases not matched to a gene. This CDR3 region has 15 residues. CDR1 is SGDLS, CDR2 YYNGEE, per germline. CDR3 loop: CASSVGTGISYEQYF. CDR3 DNA: TGTGCCAGCAGCGTAGGGACAGGGATCTCCTACGAGCAGTACTTC.

This clone was seen many times. This chain links TRBV7-9 with TRBJ1-2, with D perhaps TRBD1 (6 bases). Germline values: CDR1 SEHNR, CDR2 FQNEAQ (reference sequence). V lost 5 bases and J 4 bases, leaving 8 bases between the germline ends. The CDR3 spans 12 residues. In DNA, the CDR3 is TGTGCCAGCAGCACGGACAGCTATGGCTACACCTTC. This encodes CASSTDSYGYTF.

The chain has TRBV7-3 and TRBJ1-2, with 9 bases identical to TRBD1. The germline V gene encodes CDR1 SGHTA and CDR2 FQGTGA. This CDR3 has 15 residues. V was pared by 5 bases and J by 4 bases, with 8 bases of the junction left unmatched. This chain's CDR3 is CASSPGTGTSYGYTF. The CDR3 bases are TGTGCCAGCAGCCCAGGGACAGGGACCTCCTATGGCTACACCTTC. Full variable domain (outside the CDR3, taken from reference TRBV7-3 and TRBJ1-2): GAGVSQTPSNKVTEKGKYVELRCDPISGHTALYWYRQSLGQGPEFLIYFQGTGAADDSGLPNDRFFAVRPEGSVSTLKIQRTERGDSAVYLCASSPGTGTSYGYTFGSGTRLTVV.

The J gene is TRBJ2-7, the V gene TRBV25-1, with 9 bases identical to TRBD1. The J segment lost 3 bases and the V segment lost 7 bases, leaving 7 bases of the junction unmatched. Germline loops: CDR1 MGHDK, CDR2 SYGVNS. The CDR3 extends over 14 amino acids. In nucleotides, the CDR3 is TGTGCCAGCATTGGGACAGGGACCTTCTACGAGCAGTACTTC. It yields the protein CASIGTGTFYEQYF.

The genes are TRBV5-4 and TRBJ1-2, with TRBD1 identical over 12 bases. This CDR3 has 16 amino acids. V was pared by 0 bases and J by 3 bases, with 3 bases of the junction left unmatched. Germline V gives CDR1 SGHNT, CDR2 YYREEE (reference sequence). Written as DNA, the CDR3 is TGTGCCAGCAGCTTGGGCGGGACAGGGGGCCACTATGGCTACACCTTC. Translated, it gives CASSLGGTGGHYGYTF.

This clone has a single count. V and J are TRBV2 and TRBJ2-7; 12 bases line up with TRBD1. The V and J ends lost 8 bases and 0 bases, in that order; junction bases with no gene match: 2. The CDR3 runs to 14 residues. Germline CDR1 reads SNHLY; CDR2 reads FYNNEI. CDR3 amino acids: CASLGQGASYEQYF. CDR3 nucleotide sequence: TGTGCCAGCCTGGGACAGGGGGCCTCCTACGAGCAGTACTTC.

The chain joins TRBV5-1 to TRBJ2-3, with TRBD1 identical over 8 bases. The V and J ends lost 4 bases and 4 bases, in that order; junction bases with no gene match: 8. Looked up from germline, CDR1 is SGHRS and CDR2 is YFSETQ. The CDR3 totals 15 residues. CDR3 sequence: CASSEDRGSADTQYF. DNA of the CDR3: TGCGCCAGCAGCGAAGACAGGGGCTCCGCAGATACGCAGTATTTT.

The chain employs TRBV24-1 and TRBJ2-1, with TRBD2 matching 10 bases. This CDR3 spans 15 amino acids. The germline V gene encodes CDR1 KGHDR and CDR2 SFDVKD. Trimming cost V 4 bases and J 6 bases; bases outside gene matches: 5. Here the CDR3 reads CATSEISGRSNEQFF. The CDR3 DNA reads TGTGCCACCAGTGAGATTAGCGGGAGGAGCAATGAGCAGTTCTTC.

The chain recombines TRBV28 with TRBJ2-7; D unresolved. Germline V gene sequence: CDR1 MDHEN, CDR2 SYDVKM. Trimming shortened V by 3 bases and J by 5 bases, and 11 bases separated the two germline ends. The CDR3 spans 13 residues. Here the CDR3 reads CASSFPLTHEQYF. The CDR3 nucleotides read TGTGCCAGCAGTTTCCCCCTAACCCACGAGCAGTACTTC.

This clone has only one observation. The chain combines TRBV20-1 with TRBJ2-2; 10 bases are shared with TRBD2. The CDR3 runs to 16 residues. CDR1 is DFQATT, CDR2 SNEGSKA, per germline (reference sequence). Trimming cost V 3 bases and J 6 bases; bases outside gene matches: 10. CDR3 nucleotides: TGCAGTGCTAGTCGGAGCGGGGGGGCCGAAGCCGGGGAGCTGTTTTTT. Encoded protein: CSASRSGGAEAGELFF.

The rearrangement links TRBV10-3 to TRBJ2-3; 8 bases line up with TRBD1. Per germline, CDR1 ENHRY and CDR2 SYGVKD. The length of the CDR3 is 15 residues. V trimming: 7 bases; J trimming: 4 bases; junction bases outside the gene matches: 10. Here the CDR3 reads CAITRQGSVPDTQYF. The CDR3 nucleotides are TGTGCCATCACCAGACAGGGGTCAGTCCCAGATACGCAGTATTTT.

This clone was counted only a few times. This chain joins TRBV29-1 and TRBJ1-4, with unresolved D. Germline CDR1 reads SQVTM; CDR2 reads ANQGSEA. The CDR3 totals 11 residues. V lost 4 bases and J lost 8, with 8 bases in between. The CDR3 region has the DNA TGCAGCGTTGGTACAGAAGAAAAACTGTTTTTT. Translated, it gives CSVGTEEKLFF. Supplemented by reference TRBV29-1 and TRBJ1-4, the full variable domain reads SAVISQKPSRDICQRGTSLTIQCQVDSQVTMMFWYRQQPGQSLTLIATANQGSEATYESGFVIDKFPISRPNLTFSTLTVSNMSPEDSSIYLCSVGTEEKLFFGSGTQLSVL.

CDR3 coding DNA: TGTGCCAGCGAGCGCAGGGTGGTCATGAACACTGAAGCTTTCTTT. It encodes CASERRVVMNTEAFF. The chain combines TRBV6-5 with TRBJ1-1; perhaps TRBD1 as D (5 bases). Trimming cost V 8 bases and J 0 bases, with 16 bases left between them. CDR3 length: 15 amino acids. CDR1 and CDR2 (germline): MNHEY, SVGAGI.

This clone occurred many times. The chain combines TRBV2 with TRBJ2-6, with a weak D call TRBD2 (5 bases). Germline CDR1 is SNHLY and CDR2 is FYNNEI. There are 15 residues in the CDR3. V was trimmed by 3 bases and J by 0 bases, leaving 6 bases between them. The CDR3 nucleotides read TGTGCCAGCAGTGAGGGGAGCTCTGGGGCCAACGTCCTGACTTTC. It encodes CASSEGSSGANVLTF.